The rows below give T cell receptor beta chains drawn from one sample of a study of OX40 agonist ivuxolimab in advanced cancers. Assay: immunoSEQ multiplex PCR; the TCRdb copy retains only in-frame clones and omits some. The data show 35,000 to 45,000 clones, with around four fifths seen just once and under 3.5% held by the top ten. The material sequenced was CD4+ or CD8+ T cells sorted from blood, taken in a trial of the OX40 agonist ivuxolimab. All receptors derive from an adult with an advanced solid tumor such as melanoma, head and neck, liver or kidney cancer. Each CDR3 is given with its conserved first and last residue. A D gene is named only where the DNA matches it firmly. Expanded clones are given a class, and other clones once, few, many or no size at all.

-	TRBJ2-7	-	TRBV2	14	TGTGCCAGCAGTCGTGGCAGGGCTTTGGGCGAGCAGTACTTC	CASSRGRALGEQYF
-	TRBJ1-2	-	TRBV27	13	TGTGCCAGCAGTTCAAGGGCTAACTATGGCTACACCTTC	CASSSRANYGYTF
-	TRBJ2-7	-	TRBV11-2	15	TGTGCCAGCAGCTTAGAACTTGACACCTACTACGAGCAGTACTTC	CASSLELDTYYEQYF
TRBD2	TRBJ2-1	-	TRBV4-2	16	TGTGCCAGCAGTCAGGGTAGCGGGAGCAGCTACAATGAGCAGTTCTTC	CASSQGSGSSYNEQFF
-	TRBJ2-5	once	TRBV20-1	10	TGCAGTGCTAGTGCAGAGACCCAGTACTTC	CSASAETQYF
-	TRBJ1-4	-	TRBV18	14	TGTGCCAGCTCTGCAGGGGCCAGGAGTGAAAAACTGTTTTTT	CASSAGARSEKLFF
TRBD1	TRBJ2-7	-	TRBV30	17	TGTGCCTGGAGACCTTGGGCAACCGGACAGGGAACCTACGAGCAGTACTTC	CAWRPWATGQGTYEQYF
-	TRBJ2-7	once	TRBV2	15	TGTGCCAGCAGTCCCATCCTGTCAGGAGTCGTGTCCGGGGACTTC	CASSPILSGVVSGDF
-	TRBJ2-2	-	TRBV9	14	TGTGCCAGCAGCGTCTCGTCTAGCTCCGGGGAGCTGTTTTTT	CASSVSSSSGELFF
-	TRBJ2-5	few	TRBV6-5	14	TGTGCCAGCACCGAGCGGAATACGCCAGAGACCCAGTACTTC	CASTERNTPETQYF
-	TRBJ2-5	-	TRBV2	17	TGTGCCAGCATTCAAGCATTCGATCCCGGAGGAGCGGAGACCCAGTACTTC	CASIQAFDPGGAETQYF
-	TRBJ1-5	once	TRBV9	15	TGTGCCAGCAGCGAGGGACGGCTTAGCAATCAGCCCCAGCATTTT	CASSEGRLSNQPQHF
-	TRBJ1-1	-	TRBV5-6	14	TGTGCCAGCAGCGGTGGAGGCCTGAACACTGAAGCTTTCTTT	CASSGGGLNTEAFF
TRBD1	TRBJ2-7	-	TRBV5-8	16	TGTGCCAGCAGCTTGCAGGGACAGGGTTTGTCCTACGAGCAGTACTTC	CASSLQGQGLSYEQYF
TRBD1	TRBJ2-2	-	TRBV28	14	TGTGCCAGCTGGCCCAGGGGGATCACCGGGGAGCTGTTTTTT	CASWPRGITGELFF
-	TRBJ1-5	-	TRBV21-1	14	TGTGCCAGCAGCAAAGTGGACAGTTTTAAGCCCCAGCATTTT	CASSKVDSFKPQHF
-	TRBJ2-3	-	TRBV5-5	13	TGTGCCAGCAGCTCTTCGGATTCTCATACGCAGTATTTT	CASSSSDSHTQYF
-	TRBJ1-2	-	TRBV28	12	TGTGCCAACGGGGGACAAGACTATGGCTACACCTTC	CANGGQDYGYTF
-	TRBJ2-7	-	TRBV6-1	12	TGTGCCAGCATCGACAGCACCTACGAGCAGTACTTC	CASIDSTYEQYF
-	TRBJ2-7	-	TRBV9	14	TGTGCCAGCAGCGTAGCCCCTGCGGGTTACGAGCAGTACTTC	CASSVAPAGYEQYF
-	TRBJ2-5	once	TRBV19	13	TGTGCCAGTAGTATGCAGTACCAAGAGACCCAGTACTTC	CASSMQYQETQYF
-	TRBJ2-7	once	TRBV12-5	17	TGTGCTAGTGGTAAGTCGACCCCAAGCGGTCTCTCCTACGAGCAGTACTTC	CASGKSTPSGLSYEQYF
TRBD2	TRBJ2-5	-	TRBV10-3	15	TGTGCCATCAGTGAGTCGCGGGGGGGGCAAGAGACCCAGTACTTC	CAISESRGGQETQYF
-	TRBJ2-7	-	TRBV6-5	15	TGTGCCAGCAGTTTCTCGGGCGGGAATTCCTACGAGCAGTACTTC	CASSFSGGNSYEQYF
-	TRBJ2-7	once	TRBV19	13	TGTGCCAGTAGCCTCCCCAGCTCCTACGAGCAGTACTTC	CASSLPSSYEQYF
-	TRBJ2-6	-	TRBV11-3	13	TGTGCCAGCGGCACCTGGGGGGCCAACGTCCTGACTTTC	CASGTWGANVLTF
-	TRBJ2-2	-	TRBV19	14	TGTGCCAGTAGTGGCAGGGTTAGCACCGGGGAGCTGTTTTTT	CASSGRVSTGELFF
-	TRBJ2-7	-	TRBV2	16	TGTGCCAGCAGTGAAGCGCCGGTCGGGGGCCCTTACGAGCAGTACTTC	CASSEAPVGGPYEQYF
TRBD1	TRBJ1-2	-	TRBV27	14	TGTGCCAGCAGTTTGGAGGGGGCGCCTTATGGCTACACCTTC	CASSLEGAPYGYTF
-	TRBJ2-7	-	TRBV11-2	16	TGTGCCAGCAGCTTGAGTGGCGGATTTAGCTCCTACGAGCAGTACTTC	CASSLSGGFSSYEQYF
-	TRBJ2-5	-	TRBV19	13	TGTGCCAGTGCGCGGGCGTACCAAGAGACCCAGTACTTC	CASARAYQETQYF
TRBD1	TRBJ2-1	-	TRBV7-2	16	TGTGCCAGCAGCTTAGAGGGGACAGGGGCCTACAATGAGCAGTTCTTC	CASSLEGTGAYNEQFF
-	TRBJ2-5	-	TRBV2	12	TGTGCCAGCAGCCGGATAAAAGAGACCCAGTACTTC	CASSRIKETQYF
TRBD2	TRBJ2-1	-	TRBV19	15	TGTGCCAGTAGTAGGGCGGGAGCGGGGGACAATGAGCAGTTCTTC	CASSRAGAGDNEQFF
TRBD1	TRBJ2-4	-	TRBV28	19	TGTGCCAGCAGTGGAGCCGGGACAGCTTCTACTATAGCCAAAAACATTCAGTACTTC	CASSGAGTASTIAKNIQYF
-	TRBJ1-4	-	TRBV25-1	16	TGTGCCAGCAGTGACCTTAAATGGGGTGCTAATGAAAAACTGTTTTTT	CASSDLKWGANEKLFF
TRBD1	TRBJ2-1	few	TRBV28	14	TGTGCCAGCACCGACAGGGCCGGTAGGGGCGAGCAGTTCTTC	CASTDRAGRGEQFF
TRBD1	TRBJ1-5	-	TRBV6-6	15	TGTGCCAGCAGCCAACAGGGGCTCAGCAATCAGCCCCAGCATTTT	CASSQQGLSNQPQHF
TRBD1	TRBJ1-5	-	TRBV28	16	TGTGCCAGCAGAAAAGACAGGGGGAGAAGCAATCAGCCCCAGCATTTT	CASRKDRGRSNQPQHF
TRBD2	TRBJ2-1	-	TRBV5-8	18	TGTGCCAGCAGCCCATCCCAGACTAGCGGGAGTTTGTACAATGAGCAGTTCTTC	CASSPSQTSGSLYNEQFF
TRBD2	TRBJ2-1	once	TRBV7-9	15	TGTGCCAGCAGCCGCGGACTAGCGGGAGCTGATGAGCAGTTCTTC	CASSRGLAGADEQFF
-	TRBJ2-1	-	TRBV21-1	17	TGTGCCAGCAGCAAAGCCCGCGAAGCGGGACCCTACAATGAGCAGTTCTTC	CASSKAREAGPYNEQFF
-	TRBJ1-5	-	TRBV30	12	TGTGCCTGCGGGGGTAACCAGGGCCCCCAGCATTTT	CACGGNQGPQHF